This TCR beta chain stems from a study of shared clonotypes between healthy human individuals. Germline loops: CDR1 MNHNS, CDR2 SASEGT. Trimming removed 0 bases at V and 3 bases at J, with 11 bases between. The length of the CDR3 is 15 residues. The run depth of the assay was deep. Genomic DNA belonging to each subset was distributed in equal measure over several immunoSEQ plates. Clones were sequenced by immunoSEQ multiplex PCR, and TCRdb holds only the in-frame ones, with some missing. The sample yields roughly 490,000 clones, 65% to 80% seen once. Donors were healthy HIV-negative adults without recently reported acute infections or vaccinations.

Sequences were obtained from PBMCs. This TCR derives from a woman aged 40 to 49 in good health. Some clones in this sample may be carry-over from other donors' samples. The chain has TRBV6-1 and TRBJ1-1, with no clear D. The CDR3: CASSEAGPKHTEAFF. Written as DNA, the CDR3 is TGTGCCAGCAGTGAAGCAGGCCCCAAGCACACTGAAGCTTTCTTT.